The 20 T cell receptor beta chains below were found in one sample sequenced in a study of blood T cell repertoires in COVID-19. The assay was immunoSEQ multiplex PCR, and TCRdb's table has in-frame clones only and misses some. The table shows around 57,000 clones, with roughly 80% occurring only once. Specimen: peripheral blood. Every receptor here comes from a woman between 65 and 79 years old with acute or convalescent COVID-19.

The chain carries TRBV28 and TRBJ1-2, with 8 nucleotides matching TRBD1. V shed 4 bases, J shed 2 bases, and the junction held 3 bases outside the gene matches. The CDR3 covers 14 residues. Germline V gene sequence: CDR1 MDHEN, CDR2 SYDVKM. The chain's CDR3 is CASSSAGGNYGYTF. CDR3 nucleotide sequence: TGTGCCAGCAGTTCCGCAGGGGGCAACTATGGCTACACCTTC.

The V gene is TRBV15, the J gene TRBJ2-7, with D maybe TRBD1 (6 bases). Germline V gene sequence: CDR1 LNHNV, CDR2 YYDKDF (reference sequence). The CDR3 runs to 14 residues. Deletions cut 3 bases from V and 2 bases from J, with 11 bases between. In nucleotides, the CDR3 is TGTGCCACCAGCAGGTCGACAGGCACCTACGAGCAGTACTTC. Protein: CATSRSTGTYEQYF. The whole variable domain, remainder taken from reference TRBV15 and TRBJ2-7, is DAMVIQNPRYQVTQFGKPVTLSCSQTLNHNVMYWYQQKSSQAPKLLFHYYDKDFNNEADTPDNFQSRRPNTSFCFLDIRSPGLGDTAMYLCATSRSTGTYEQYFGPGTRLTVT.

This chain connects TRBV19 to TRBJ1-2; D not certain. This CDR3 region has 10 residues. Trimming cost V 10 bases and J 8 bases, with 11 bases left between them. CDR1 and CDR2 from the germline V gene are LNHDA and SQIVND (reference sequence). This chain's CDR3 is CATLGLGYTF. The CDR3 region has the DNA TGTGCCACCCTCGGTTTGGGCTACACCTTC.

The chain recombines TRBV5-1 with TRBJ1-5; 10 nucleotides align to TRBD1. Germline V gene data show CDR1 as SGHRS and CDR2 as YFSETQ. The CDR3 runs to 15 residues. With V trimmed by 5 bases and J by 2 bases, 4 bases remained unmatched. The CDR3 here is CASRYGTGGNQPQHF. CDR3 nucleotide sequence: TGCGCCAGCAGATATGGGACAGGGGGCAATCAGCCCCAGCATTTT.

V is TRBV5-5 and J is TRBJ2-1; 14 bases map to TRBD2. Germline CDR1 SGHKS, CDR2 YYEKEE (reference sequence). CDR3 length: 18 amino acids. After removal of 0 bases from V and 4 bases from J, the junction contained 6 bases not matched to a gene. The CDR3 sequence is CASSLGLAGGPIYNEQFF. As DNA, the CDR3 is TGTGCCAGCAGCTTGGGACTAGCGGGGGGGCCGATATACAATGAGCAGTTCTTC.

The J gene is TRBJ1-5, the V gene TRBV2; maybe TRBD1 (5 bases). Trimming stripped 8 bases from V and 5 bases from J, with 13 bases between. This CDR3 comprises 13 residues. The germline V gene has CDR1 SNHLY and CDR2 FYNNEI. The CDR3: CASHAGRYQPQHF. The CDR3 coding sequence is TGTGCCAGCCACGCAGGGAGGTATCAGCCCCAGCATTTT.

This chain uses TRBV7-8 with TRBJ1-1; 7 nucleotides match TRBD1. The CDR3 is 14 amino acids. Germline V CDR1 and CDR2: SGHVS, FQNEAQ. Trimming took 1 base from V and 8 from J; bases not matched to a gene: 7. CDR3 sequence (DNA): TGTGCCAGCAGCTTAGGACAGGGACTCTCCGAAGCTTTCTTT. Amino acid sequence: CASSLGQGLSEAFF.

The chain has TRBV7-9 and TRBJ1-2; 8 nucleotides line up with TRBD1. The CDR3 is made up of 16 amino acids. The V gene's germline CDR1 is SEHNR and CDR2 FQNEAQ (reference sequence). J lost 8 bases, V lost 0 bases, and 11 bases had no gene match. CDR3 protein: CASSLAYSDREMGYTF. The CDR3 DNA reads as TGTGCCAGCAGCTTAGCGTATTCGGACAGGGAGATGGGCTACACCTTC.

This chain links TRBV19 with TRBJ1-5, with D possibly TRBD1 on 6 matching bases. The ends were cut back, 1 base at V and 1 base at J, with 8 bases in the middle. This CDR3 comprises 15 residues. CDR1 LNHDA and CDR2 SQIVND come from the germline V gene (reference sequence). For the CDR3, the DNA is TGTGCCAGTAGTATAGGGACAGCCAGCAATCAGCCCCAGCATTTT. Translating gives CASSIGTASNQPQHF.

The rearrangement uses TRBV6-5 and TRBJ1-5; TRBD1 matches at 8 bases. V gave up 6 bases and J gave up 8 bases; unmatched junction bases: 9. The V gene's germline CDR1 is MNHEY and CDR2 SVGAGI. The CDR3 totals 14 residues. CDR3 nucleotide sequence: TGTGCCAGCAGACGGCCAGGGGGCCAGGAGCCCCAGCATTTT. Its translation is CASRRPGGQEPQHF.

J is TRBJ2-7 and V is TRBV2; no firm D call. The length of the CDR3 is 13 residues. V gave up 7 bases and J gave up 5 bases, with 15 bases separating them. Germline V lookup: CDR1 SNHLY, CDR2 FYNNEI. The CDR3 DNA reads TGTGCCAGCAACGCAGGCCTCAACAACGAGCAGTACTTC. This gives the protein CASNAGLNNEQYF.

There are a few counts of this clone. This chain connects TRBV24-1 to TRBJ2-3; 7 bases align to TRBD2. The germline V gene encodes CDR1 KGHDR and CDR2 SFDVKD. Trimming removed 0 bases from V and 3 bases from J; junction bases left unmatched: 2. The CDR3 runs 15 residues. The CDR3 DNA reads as TGTGCCACCAGTGATTTGGGGGGGGGAACAGATACGCAGTATTTT. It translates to CATSDLGGGTDTQYF.

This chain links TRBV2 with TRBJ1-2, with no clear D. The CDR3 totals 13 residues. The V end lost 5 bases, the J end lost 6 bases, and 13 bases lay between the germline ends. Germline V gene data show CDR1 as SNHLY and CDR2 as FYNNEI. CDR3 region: CASSPGNRDGYTF. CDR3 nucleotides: TGTGCCAGCAGTCCCGGGAATCGGGATGGCTACACCTTC.

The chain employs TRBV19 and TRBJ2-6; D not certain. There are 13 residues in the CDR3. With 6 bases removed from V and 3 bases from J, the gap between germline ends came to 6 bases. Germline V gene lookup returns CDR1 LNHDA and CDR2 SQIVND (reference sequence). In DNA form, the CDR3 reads TGTGCCAGTAGCGAGATTGGGGCCAACGTCCTGACTTTC. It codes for CASSEIGANVLTF.

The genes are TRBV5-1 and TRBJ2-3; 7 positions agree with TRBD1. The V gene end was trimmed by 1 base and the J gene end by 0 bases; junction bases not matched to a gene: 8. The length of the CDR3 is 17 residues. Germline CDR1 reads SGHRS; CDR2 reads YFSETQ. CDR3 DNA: TGCGCCAGCAGCTTGACCGGGACAGACTTGAGCACAGATACGCAGTATTTT. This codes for CASSLTGTDLSTDTQYF.

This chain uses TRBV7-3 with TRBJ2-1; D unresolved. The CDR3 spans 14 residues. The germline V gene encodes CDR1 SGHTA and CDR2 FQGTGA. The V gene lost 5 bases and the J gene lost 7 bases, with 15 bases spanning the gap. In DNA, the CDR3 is TGTGCCAGCAGCCTCCCCCCTCTAGGTAATGAGCAGTTCTTC. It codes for CASSLPPLGNEQFF.

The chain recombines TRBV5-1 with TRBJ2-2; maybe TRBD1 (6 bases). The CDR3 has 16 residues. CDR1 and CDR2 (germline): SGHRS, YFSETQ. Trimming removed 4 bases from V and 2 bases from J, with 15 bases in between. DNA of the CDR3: TGCGCCAGCAGCCCCAGGGCAGGGGTCAACACCGGGGAGCTGTTTTTT. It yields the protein CASSPRAGVNTGELFF.

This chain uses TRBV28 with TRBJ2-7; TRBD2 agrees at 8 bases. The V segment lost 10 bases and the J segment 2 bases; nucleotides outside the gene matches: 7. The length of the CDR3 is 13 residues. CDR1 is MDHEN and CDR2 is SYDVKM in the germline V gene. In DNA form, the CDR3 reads TGTGCCACCATTCGGGGGGGTCCCTACGAGCAGTACTTC. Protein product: CATIRGGPYEQYF.

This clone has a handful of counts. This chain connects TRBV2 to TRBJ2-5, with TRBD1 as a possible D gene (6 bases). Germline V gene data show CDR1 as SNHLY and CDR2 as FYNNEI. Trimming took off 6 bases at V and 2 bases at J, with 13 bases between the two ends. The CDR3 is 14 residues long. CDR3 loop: CASRPGQLQETQYF. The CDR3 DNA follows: TGTGCCAGCAGACCCGGACAGCTACAAGAGACCCAGTACTTC.

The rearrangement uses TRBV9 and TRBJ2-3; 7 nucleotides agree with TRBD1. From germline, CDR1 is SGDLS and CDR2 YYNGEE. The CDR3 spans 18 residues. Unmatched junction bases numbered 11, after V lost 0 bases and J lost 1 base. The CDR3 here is CASSVGGGGWAGTDTQYF. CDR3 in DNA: TGTGCCAGCAGCGTAGGAGGGGGCGGTTGGGCTGGCACAGATACGCAGTATTTT.